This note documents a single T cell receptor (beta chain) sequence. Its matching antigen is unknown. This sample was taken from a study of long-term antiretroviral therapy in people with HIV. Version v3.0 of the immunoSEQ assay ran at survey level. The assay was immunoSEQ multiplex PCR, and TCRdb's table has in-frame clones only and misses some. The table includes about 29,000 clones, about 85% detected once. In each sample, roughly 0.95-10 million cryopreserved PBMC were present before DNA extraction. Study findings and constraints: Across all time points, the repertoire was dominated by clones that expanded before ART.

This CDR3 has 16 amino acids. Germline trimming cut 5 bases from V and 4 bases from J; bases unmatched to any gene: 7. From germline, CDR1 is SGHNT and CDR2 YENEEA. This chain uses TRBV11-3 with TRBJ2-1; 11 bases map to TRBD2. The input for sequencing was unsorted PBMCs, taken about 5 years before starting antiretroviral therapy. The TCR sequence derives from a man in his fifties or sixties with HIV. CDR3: CASSRVAGGGYNEQFF. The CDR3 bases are TGTGCCAGCAGCAGGGTAGCGGGAGGGGGGTACAATGAGCAGTTCTTC.